These 29 T cell receptor beta chains originate from one sample sequenced in a study of technical replicates of blood from a handful of donors. Sequencing used immunoSEQ multiplex PCR; TCRdb keeps in-frame clones, though not all of them. The table records tens of thousands of clones, 92% of them present only once. The sample taken for sequencing was PBMCs. All receptors come from a human donor in good health. Some clones in this sample may be carry-over from other donors' samples.

The chain links TRBV7-9 to TRBJ1-6; D call uncertain. V gave up 5 bases and J gave up 14 bases, with 13 bases separating them. CDR3 length: 12 amino acids. Per germline, CDR1 SEHNR and CDR2 FQNEAQ (reference sequence). CDR3 loop: CASSHSDGTLHF. As DNA, the CDR3 is TGTGCCAGCAGCCACTCCGATGGTACCCTCCACTTT.

The chain combines TRBV5-1 with TRBJ2-5; weak D call: TRBD1 (6 bases). Germline V gene lookup returns CDR1 SGHRS and CDR2 YFSETQ. V was cut by 4 bases and J by 3 bases, with 13 bases left in between. The CDR3 is 14 residues long. CDR3 bases: TGCGCCAGCAGCGTACAGGGTGGAAAAGAGACCCAGTACTTC. Encoded protein: CASSVQGGKETQYF.

The chain's CDR3 is CASSQSWGEGSDTQYF. The CDR3 DNA follows: TGCGCCAGCAGCCAATCTTGGGGGGAGGGGTCAGATACGCAGTATTTT. The chain employs TRBV4-3 and TRBJ2-3; 7 bases are a match to TRBD2. The CDR3 consists of 16 residues. Per germline, CDR1 LGHNA and CDR2 YSLEER. V lost 2 bases, J lost 4 bases, and 9 bases stayed unmatched.

The chain is built from TRBV9 and TRBJ1-5; D might be TRBD1 (6 bases). V shed 5 bases and J shed 5 bases, with 14 bases lying between them. This CDR3 is 14 amino acids long. The germline gives CDR1 SGDLS, CDR2 YYNGEE. The CDR3 nucleotides are TGTGCCAGCAGTGCCACAGGGCTTTATCAGCCCCAGCATTTT. It encodes CASSATGLYQPQHF. The whole variable domain, remainder taken from reference TRBV9 and TRBJ1-5, is DSGVTQTPKHLITATGQRVTLRCSPRSGDLSVYWYQQSLDQGLQFLIQYYNGEERAKGNILERFSAQQFPDLHSELNLSSLELGDSALYFCASSATGLYQPQHFGDGTRLSIL.

V gene TRBV4-1 combines with J gene TRBJ1-1; 10 bases map to TRBD1. Looked up from germline, CDR1 is MGHRA and CDR2 is YSYEKL. This CDR3 contains 15 residues. After removal of 1 base from V and 5 bases from J, the junction contained 4 bases not matched to a gene. The DNA for the CDR3 is TGCGCCAGCAGCCAAGGTGGACAGGGGGGAACTGAAGCTTTCTTT. This translates into CASSQGGQGGTEAFF.

This rearrangement joins TRBV4-1 to TRBJ2-7; 9 nucleotides line up with TRBD1. Germline V lookup: CDR1 MGHRA, CDR2 YSYEKL. This CDR3 is 12 amino acids long. The V segment lost 1 base and the J segment 9 bases; nucleotides outside the gene matches: 1. The CDR3 sequence: CASSQGTGAQYF. The CDR3 DNA is TGCGCCAGCAGCCAAGGGACAGGGGCGCAGTACTTC.

This chain joins TRBV4-2 and TRBJ1-1; 9 bases agree with TRBD1. CDR1 LGHNA and CDR2 YNFKEQ come from the germline V gene. The V segment lost 4 bases and the J segment 4 bases; nucleotides outside the gene matches: 1. The CDR3 consists of 13 residues. CDR3 coding DNA: TGTGCCAGCAGCCCGGACAGGGGCACTGAAGCTTTCTTT. It codes for CASSPDRGTEAFF.

This chain uses TRBV7-3 with TRBJ2-3, with 8 bases that match TRBD2. V gave up 4 bases and J gave up 6 bases; unmatched junction bases: 6. This CDR3 contains 14 residues. Per the germline V gene, CDR1 is SGHTA and CDR2 is FQGTGA. CDR3 sequence: CASSSGGPSDTQYF. CDR3 in DNA: TGTGCCAGCAGCTCGGGGGGGCCTAGCGATACGCAGTATTTT. Full variable domain (rest looked up from reference TRBV7-3 and TRBJ2-3): GAGVSQTPSNKVTEKGKYVELRCDPISGHTALYWYRQSLGQGPEFLIYFQGTGAADDSGLPNDRFFAVRPEGSVSTLKIQRTERGDSAVYLCASSSGGPSDTQYFGPGTRLTVL.

The J gene is TRBJ2-2, the V gene TRBV6-1; D might be TRBD2 (6 bases). Germline values: CDR1 MNHNS, CDR2 SASEGT. This CDR3 contains 15 residues. V was pared by 4 bases and J by 0 bases, with 9 bases between. CDR3 sequence reads: CASSVEGTNTGELFF. Written as DNA, the CDR3 is TGTGCCAGCAGTGTGGAGGGAACGAACACCGGGGAGCTGTTTTTT.

This rearrangement joins TRBV7-9 to TRBJ1-1; 8 nucleotides line up with TRBD1. Trimming removed 5 bases from V and 5 bases from J; junction bases left unmatched: 13. Germline CDR1 SEHNR, CDR2 FQNEAQ (reference sequence). This CDR3 comprises 16 residues. DNA of the CDR3: TGTGCCAGCAGCACCTGGGGTAGCAGGGGGCTAACTGAAGCTTTCTTT. Its protein product is CASSTWGSRGLTEAFF.

CDR3 in amino acids: CASSADPDREWAKNIQYF. The CDR3 coding sequence is TGTGCCAGCAGCGCCGACCCTGACAGGGAATGGGCCAAAAACATTCAGTACTTC. V gene TRBV9 combines with J gene TRBJ2-4, with 7 bases aligning to TRBD1. CDR1 and CDR2 from the germline V gene are SGDLS and YYNGEE. The J segment lost 1 base and the V segment lost 3 bases, leaving 13 bases of the junction unmatched. The CDR3 consists of 18 residues. Full variable domain (missing parts from reference TRBV9 and TRBJ2-4): DSGVTQTPKHLITATGQRVTLRCSPRSGDLSVYWYQQSLDQGLQFLIQYYNGEERAKGNILERFSAQQFPDLHSELNLSSLELGDSALYFCASSADPDREWAKNIQYFGAGTRLSVL.

The J gene is TRBJ2-2, the V gene TRBV4-1; 9 bases match TRBD2. The junction had 5 bases not matched to a gene; V was cut back by 0 bases and J by 6 bases. Germline V gene data show CDR1 as MGHRA and CDR2 as YSYEKL. CDR3 size: 16 residues. CDR3 in DNA: TGCGCCAGCAGCCAAGAATCCGGACTAGCGTCCGGGGAGCTGTTTTTT. As protein: CASSQESGLASGELFF.

This chain connects TRBV6-6 to TRBJ1-2, with 9 bases fitting TRBD1. The length of the CDR3 is 14 residues. Germline V gene data show CDR1 as MNHNY and CDR2 as SVGAGI (reference sequence). V lost 5 bases to trimming and J lost 7 bases; unmatched junction nucleotides: 8. CDR3 sequence reads: CASSKQGASGGYTF. The CDR3 region has the DNA TGTGCCAGCAGTAAACAGGGGGCTTCGGGTGGCTACACCTTC.

The chain joins TRBV7-3 to TRBJ2-3; TRBD1 aligns across 10 bases. This CDR3 is 17 amino acids long. CDR1 is SGHTA, CDR2 FQGTGA, per germline. V trimming: 4 bases; J trimming: 4 bases; junction bases outside the gene matches: 11. CDR3 in DNA: TGTGCCAGCAGCTCCAAAACCGACAGGGGGCAATCAGATACGCAGTATTTT. Translated: CASSSKTDRGQSDTQYF.

The chain couples TRBV7-2 to TRBJ1-6, with D hard to call. Germline-derived CDR1 and CDR2 are SGHTA and FQGNSA. This CDR3 has 12 amino acids. V was pared by 4 bases and J by 6 bases, with 4 bases between. CDR3 residues: CASSSRNSPLHF. CDR3 bases: TGTGCCAGCAGCTCCCGTAATTCACCCCTCCACTTT. The whole variable domain, filled in from reference TRBV7-2 and TRBJ1-6, reads GAGVSQSPSNKVTEKGKDVELRCDPISGHTALYWYRQSLGQGLEFLIYFQGNSAPDKSGLPSDRFSAERTGGSVSTLTIQRTQQEDSAVYLCASSSRNSPLHFGNGTRLTVT.

V and J are TRBV5-1 and TRBJ2-3, with 9 bases matching TRBD2. Germline values: CDR1 SGHRS, CDR2 YFSETQ. This CDR3 is built from 16 residues. After removal of 4 bases from V and 1 base from J, the junction contained 7 bases not matched to a gene. CDR3 residues: CASSLRTSGRTDTQYF. Here the CDR3 DNA reads TGCGCCAGCAGCCTGCGTACTAGCGGGCGCACAGATACGCAGTATTTT. The full variable domain, rest sourced from reference TRBV5-1 and TRBJ2-3, is KAGVTQTPRYLIKTRGQQVTLSCSPISGHRSVSWYQQTPGQGLQFLFEYFSETQRNKGNFPGRFSGRQFSNSRSEMNVSTLELGDSALYLCASSLRTSGRTDTQYFGPGTRLTVL.

The chain has TRBV18 and TRBJ1-5, with D possibly being TRBD1 (5 bases). CDR1 KGHSH and CDR2 LQKENI come from the germline V gene. The CDR3 is made up of 13 amino acids. Trimming left V 1 base short and J 6 bases short, with 7 bases between. In DNA form, the CDR3 reads TGTGCCAGCTCACCACAACAGGCTCAGCCCCAGCATTTT. It specifies CASSPQQAQPQHF.

The rearrangement uses TRBV6-5 and TRBJ1-5, with D unresolved. Germline-derived CDR1 and CDR2 are MNHEY and SVGAGI. This CDR3 contains 14 residues. V was pared by 0 bases and J by 3 bases, with 6 bases between. CDR3 DNA: TGTGCCAGCAGTTACTCAGCTTTCAATCAGCCCCAGCATTTT. Amino acids: CASSYSAFNQPQHF.

This sequence joins TRBV6-4 and TRBJ2-3; D possibly corresponds to TRBD2 (6 bases). Trimming cost V 9 bases and J 1 base, with 17 bases left between them. CDR1 and CDR2 from the germline V gene are MRHNA and SNTAGT. The CDR3 totals 15 residues. CDR3 in DNA: TGTGCCAGTTCATCCCGGGAGTCCGGCACAGATACGCAGTATTTT. This encodes CASSSRESGTDTQYF.

J is TRBJ2-2 and V is TRBV19; 7 bases align to TRBD1. Germline-derived CDR1 and CDR2 are LNHDA and SQIVND (reference sequence). CDR3 size: 13 residues. Trimming cost V 8 bases and J 4 bases; bases outside gene matches: 4. CDR3 DNA: TGTGCCAGTGGGGCAGGGGGCACCGGGGAGCTGTTTTTT. Amino acid sequence: CASGAGGTGELFF.

The V and J genes are TRBV5-1 and TRBJ1-4; 11 bases are shared with TRBD1. Germline V gives CDR1 SGHRS, CDR2 YFSETQ. The V segment lost 0 bases and the J segment 7 bases; nucleotides outside the gene matches: 2. This CDR3 has 15 amino acids. Here the CDR3 reads CASSLGGTGGEKLFF. The CDR3 coding sequence is TGCGCCAGCAGCTTGGGCGGGACAGGGGGTGAAAAACTGTTTTTT. Looking up the rest from reference TRBV5-1 and TRBJ1-4 gives the full variable domain: KAGVTQTPRYLIKTRGQQVTLSCSPISGHRSVSWYQQTPGQGLQFLFEYFSETQRNKGNFPGRFSGRQFSNSRSEMNVSTLELGDSALYLCASSLGGTGGEKLFFGSGTQLSVL.

This chain links TRBV6-1 with TRBJ1-4; no firm D call. The CDR3 extends over 14 amino acids. Per the germline V gene, CDR1 is MNHNS and CDR2 is SASEGT. Trimming cost V 5 bases and J 0 bases, with 7 bases left between them. The CDR3 DNA reads TGTGCCAGCAGTAACAGTGCAACTAATGAAAAACTGTTTTTT. Translated, it gives CASSNSATNEKLFF.

The genes are TRBV4-2 and TRBJ1-5; 7 positions match TRBD1. The V gene's germline CDR1 is LGHNA and CDR2 YNFKEQ. Germline trimming cut 3 bases from V and 3 bases from J; bases unmatched to any gene: 5. There are 15 residues in the CDR3. CDR3 residues: CASSHGGQPNQPQHF. The CDR3 nucleotides are TGTGCCAGCAGCCACGGGGGACAGCCCAATCAGCCCCAGCATTTT.

The V call is TRBV2, the J call TRBJ2-5, with D possibly TRBD1 on 6 matching bases. With 7 bases removed from V and 1 base from J, the gap between germline ends came to 10 bases. This CDR3 comprises 13 residues. Germline assignment: CDR1 SNHLY and CDR2 FYNNEI. The CDR3 protein is CASTRDTQETQYF. The CDR3 DNA reads as TGTGCCAGCACCCGGGACACCCAAGAGACCCAGTACTTC.

CDR3: CASSLSNTDEQYF. CDR3 DNA: TGTGCCAGCAGCTTATCCAATACGGACGAGCAGTACTTC. This rearrangement joins TRBV7-9 to TRBJ2-7, with unresolved D. Germline V gene lookup returns CDR1 SEHNR and CDR2 FQNEAQ (reference sequence). Trimming shortened V by 2 bases and J by 5 bases, and 10 bases separated the two germline ends. CDR3 length: 13 amino acids.

The chain carries TRBV27 and TRBJ2-7, with 8 bases fitting TRBD2. CDR1 MNHEY and CDR2 SMNVEV come from the germline V gene (reference sequence). The junction had 4 bases not matched to a gene; V was cut back by 8 bases and J by 1 base. The CDR3 loop spans 13 amino acids. CDR3 loop: CASRQRGSYEQYF. The CDR3 coding sequence is TGTGCCAGCCGTCAGCGGGGGTCCTACGAGCAGTACTTC.

This clone was seen more than once but under ten times. The genes are TRBV11-2 and TRBJ2-3, with TRBD2 identical over 11 bases. V lost 5 bases and J lost 0; bases outside the gene matches: 4. In germline, CDR1 is SGHAT, CDR2 FQNNGV. The CDR3 extends over 16 amino acids. The CDR3 sequence: CASSAGLAASTDTQYF. CDR3 coding DNA: TGTGCCAGCAGCGCGGGACTAGCGGCTAGCACAGATACGCAGTATTTT.

This clone was seen many times. The gene calls are TRBV19 and TRBJ1-1, with D perhaps matching TRBD1 (5 bases). Germline CDR1 and CDR2: LNHDA and SQIVND (reference sequence). Trimming left V 3 bases short and J 1 base short, with 12 bases between. The CDR3 has 15 amino acids. The CDR3 DNA is TGTGCCAGTAGTATTCTTGGGGGAGGGAACACTGAAGCTTTCTTT. Protein product: CASSILGGGNTEAFF.

The rearrangement links TRBV29-1 to TRBJ2-6; D possibly corresponds to TRBD2 (5 bases). Germline values: CDR1 SQVTM, CDR2 ANQGSEA. The CDR3 is 14 residues long. Trimming removed 5 bases at V and 0 bases at J, with 8 bases between. The CDR3 region is CSVRGTSGANVLTF. The CDR3 DNA reads as TGCAGCGTTCGGGGTACCTCTGGGGCCAACGTCCTGACTTTC.